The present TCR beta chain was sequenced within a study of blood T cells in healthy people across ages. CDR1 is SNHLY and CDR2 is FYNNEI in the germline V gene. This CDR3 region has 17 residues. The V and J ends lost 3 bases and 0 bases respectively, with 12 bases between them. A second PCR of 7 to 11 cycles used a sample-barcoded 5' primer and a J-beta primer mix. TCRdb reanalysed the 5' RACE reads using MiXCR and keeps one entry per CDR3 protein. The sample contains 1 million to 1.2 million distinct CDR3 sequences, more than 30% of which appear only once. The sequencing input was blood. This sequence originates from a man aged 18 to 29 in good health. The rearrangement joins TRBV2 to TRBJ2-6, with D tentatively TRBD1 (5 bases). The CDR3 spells CASSDRASRSGANVLTF. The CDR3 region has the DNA TGTGCCAGCAGTGACAGGGCGTCTCGCTCTGGGGCCAACGTCCTGACTTTC.